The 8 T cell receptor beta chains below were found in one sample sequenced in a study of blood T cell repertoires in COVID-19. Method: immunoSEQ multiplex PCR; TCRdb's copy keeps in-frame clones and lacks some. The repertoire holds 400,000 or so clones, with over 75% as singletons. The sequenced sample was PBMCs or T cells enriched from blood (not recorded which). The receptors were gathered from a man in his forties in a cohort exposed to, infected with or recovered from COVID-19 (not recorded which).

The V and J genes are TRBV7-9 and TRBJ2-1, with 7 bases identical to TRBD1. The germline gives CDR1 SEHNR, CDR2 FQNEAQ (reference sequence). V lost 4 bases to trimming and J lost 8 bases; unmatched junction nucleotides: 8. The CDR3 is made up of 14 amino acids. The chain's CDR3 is CASSSLDRDDEQFF. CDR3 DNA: TGTGCCAGCAGCTCCCTTGACAGGGACGATGAGCAGTTCTTC.

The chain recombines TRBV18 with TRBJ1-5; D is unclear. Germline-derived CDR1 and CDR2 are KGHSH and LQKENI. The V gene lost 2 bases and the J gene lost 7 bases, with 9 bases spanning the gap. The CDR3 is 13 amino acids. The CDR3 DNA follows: TGTGCCAGCTCACCAGGGCCGACCCAGCCCCAGCATTTT. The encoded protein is CASSPGPTQPQHF. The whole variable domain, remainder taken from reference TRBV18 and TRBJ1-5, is NAGVMQNPRHLVRRRGQEARLRCSPMKGHSHVYWYRQLPEEGLKFMVYLQKENIIDESGMPKERFSAEFPKEGPSILRIQQVVRGDSAAYFCASSPGPTQPQHFGDGTRLSIL.

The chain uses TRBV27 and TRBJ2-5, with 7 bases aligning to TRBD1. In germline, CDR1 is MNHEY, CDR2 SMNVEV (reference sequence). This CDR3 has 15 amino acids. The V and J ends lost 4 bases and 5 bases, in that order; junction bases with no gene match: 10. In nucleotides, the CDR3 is TGTGCCAGCAGTTCTGATATGACAGGGTATGAGACCCAGTACTTC. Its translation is CASSSDMTGYETQYF.

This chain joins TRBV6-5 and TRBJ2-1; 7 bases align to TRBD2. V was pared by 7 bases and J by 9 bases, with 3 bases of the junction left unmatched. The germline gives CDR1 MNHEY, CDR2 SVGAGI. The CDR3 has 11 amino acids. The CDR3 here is CASNRGVEQFF. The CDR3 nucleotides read TGTGCCAGCAATCGGGGGGTTGAGCAGTTCTTC.

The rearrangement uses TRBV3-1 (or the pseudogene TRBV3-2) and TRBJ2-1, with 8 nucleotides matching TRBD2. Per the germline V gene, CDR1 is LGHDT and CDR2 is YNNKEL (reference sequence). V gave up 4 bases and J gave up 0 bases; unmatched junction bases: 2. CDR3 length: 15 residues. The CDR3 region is CASSPGTSSYNEQFF. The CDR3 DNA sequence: TGTGCCAGCAGCCCCGGGACTAGCTCCTACAATGAGCAGTTCTTC.

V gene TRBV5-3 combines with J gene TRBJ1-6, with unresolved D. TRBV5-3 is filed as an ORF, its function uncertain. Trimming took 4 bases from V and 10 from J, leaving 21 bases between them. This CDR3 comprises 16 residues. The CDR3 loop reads CARSPTPRGMESPLHF. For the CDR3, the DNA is TGTGCCAGAAGCCCCACCCCCAGAGGGATGGAATCACCCCTCCACTTT.

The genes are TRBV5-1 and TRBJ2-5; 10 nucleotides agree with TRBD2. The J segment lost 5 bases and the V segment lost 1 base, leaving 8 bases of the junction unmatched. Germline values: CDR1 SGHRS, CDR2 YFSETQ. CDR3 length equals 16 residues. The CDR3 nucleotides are TGCGCCAGCAGCTTGTTTCTAGCGGGAGCGGAGGAGACCCAGTACTTC. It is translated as CASSLFLAGAEETQYF.

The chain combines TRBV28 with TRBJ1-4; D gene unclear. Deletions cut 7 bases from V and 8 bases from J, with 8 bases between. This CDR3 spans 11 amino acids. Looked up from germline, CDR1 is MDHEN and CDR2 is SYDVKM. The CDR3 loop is CASTPGEKLFF. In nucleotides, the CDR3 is TGTGCCAGCACCCCGGGGGAAAAACTGTTTTTT.